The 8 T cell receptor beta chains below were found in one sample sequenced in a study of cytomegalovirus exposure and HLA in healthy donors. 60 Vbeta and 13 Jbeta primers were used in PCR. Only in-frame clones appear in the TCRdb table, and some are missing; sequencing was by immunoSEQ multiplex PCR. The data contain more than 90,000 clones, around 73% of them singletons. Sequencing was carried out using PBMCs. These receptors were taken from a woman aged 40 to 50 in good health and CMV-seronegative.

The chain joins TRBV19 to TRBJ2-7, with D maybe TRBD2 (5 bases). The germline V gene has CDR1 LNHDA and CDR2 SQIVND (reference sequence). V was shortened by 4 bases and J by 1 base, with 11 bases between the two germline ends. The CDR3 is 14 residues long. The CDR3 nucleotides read TGTGCCAGTAGTACGCGGGCCTGGTCCTACGAGCAGTACTTC. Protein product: CASSTRAWSYEQYF. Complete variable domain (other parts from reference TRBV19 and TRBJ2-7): DGGITQSPKYLFRKEGQNVTLSCEQNLNHDAMYWYRQDPGQGLRLIYYSQIVNDFQKGDIAEGYSVSREKKESFPLTVTSAQKNPTAFYLCASSTRAWSYEQYFGPGTRLTVT.

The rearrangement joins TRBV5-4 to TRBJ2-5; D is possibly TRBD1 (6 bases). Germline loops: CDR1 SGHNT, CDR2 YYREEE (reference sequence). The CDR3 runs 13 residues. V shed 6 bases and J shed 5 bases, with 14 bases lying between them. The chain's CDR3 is CASTNQGSETQYF. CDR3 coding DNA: TGTGCCAGCACAAACCAGGGGTCCGAGACCCAGTACTTC.

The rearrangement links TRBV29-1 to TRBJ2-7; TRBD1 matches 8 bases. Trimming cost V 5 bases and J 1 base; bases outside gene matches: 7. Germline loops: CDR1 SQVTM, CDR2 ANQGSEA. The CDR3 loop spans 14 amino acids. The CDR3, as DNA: TGCAGCGTTTCCGGGACAGGCGCTTCCTACGAGCAGTACTTC. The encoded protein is CSVSGTGASYEQYF.

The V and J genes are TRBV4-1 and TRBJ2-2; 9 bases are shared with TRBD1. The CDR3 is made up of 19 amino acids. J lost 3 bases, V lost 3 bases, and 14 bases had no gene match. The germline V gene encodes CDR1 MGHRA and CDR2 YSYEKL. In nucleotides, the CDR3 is TGCGCCAGCAGCCACCTAGGGAAGGACAGGGGTTTAGACACCGGGGAGCTGTTTTTT. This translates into CASSHLGKDRGLDTGELFF.

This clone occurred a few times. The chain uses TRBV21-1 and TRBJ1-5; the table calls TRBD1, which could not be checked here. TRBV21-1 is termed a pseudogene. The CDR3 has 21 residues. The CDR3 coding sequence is TGTGCCAGCAGCAAAGACCGTCTGGGGGCGCCAGCCCTAGTTAGCAATCAGCCCCAGCATTTT. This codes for CASSKDRLGAPALVSNQPQHF.

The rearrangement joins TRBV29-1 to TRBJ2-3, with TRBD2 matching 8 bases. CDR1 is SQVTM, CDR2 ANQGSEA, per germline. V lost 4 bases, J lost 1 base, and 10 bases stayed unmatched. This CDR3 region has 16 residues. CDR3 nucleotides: TGCAGCGTTGGAGGGAGCGGGGGCATAGGCACAGATACGCAGTATTTT. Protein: CSVGGSGGIGTDTQYF.

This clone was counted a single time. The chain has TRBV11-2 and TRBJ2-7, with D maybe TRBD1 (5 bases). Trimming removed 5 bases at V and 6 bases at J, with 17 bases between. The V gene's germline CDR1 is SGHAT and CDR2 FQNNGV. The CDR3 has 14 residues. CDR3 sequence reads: CASSALTRVSEQYF. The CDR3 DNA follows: TGTGCCAGCAGCGCTCTGACCAGGGTTTCCGAGCAGTACTTC.

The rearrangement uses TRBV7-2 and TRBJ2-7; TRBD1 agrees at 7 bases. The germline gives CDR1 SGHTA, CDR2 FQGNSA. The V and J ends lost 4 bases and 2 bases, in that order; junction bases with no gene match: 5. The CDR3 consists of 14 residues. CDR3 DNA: TGTGCCAGCAGCTCGCCAGGACAGGCCTACGAGCAGTACTTC. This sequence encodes CASSSPGQAYEQYF.